These T cell receptor beta chains were read from a single sample in a study of blood T cell repertoires in COVID-19. Profiling relied on immunoSEQ multiplex PCR, and the TCRdb table lists in-frame clones only, not all of them. Found here are 100,000 or so clones, 65% to 90% of them singletons; the top ten hold about 3.8%. The sequenced sample consisted of peripheral blood. The receptor set was obtained from a man aged 50-59 years with acute or convalescent COVID-19. Each CDR3 is given with its conserved first and last residue. D genes are given only for firm matches. Size is stated for part of the rows, as once, few or many counts, or as a class when the clone is expanded.

J	D	size	V	DNA	CDR3
TRBJ2-2	-	-	TRBV2	TGTGCCAGCAGTGGAGGTAACACCGGGGAGCTGTTTTTT	CASSGGNTGELFF
TRBJ2-1	TRBD2	-	TRBV11-3	TGTGCCAGCAGCCAAACCGGGACTAGCGGGCCGAGTTACAATGAGCAGTTCTTC	CASSQTGTSGPSYNEQFF
TRBJ2-1	TRBD2	-	TRBV7-3	TGTGCCAGCAGCGTAAGCGGGGGGGGCCACAATGAGCAGTTCTTC	CASSVSGGGHNEQFF
TRBJ2-5	-	-	TRBV5-5	TGTGCCAGCAGCCCGGGAAGATCGTTGGGTTCGGAGACCCAGTACTTC	CASSPGRSLGSETQYF
TRBJ1-1	TRBD1	few	TRBV9	TGTGCCAGCAGCGAGGGGGCTCAGAACACTGAAGCTTTCTTT	CASSEGAQNTEAFF
TRBJ2-1	TRBD2	-	TRBV5-5	TGTGCCAGCAGCTTGGGGGGACTAGCGGGCAGCTCCTACAATGAGCAGTTCTTC	CASSLGGLAGSSYNEQFF
TRBJ2-2	TRBD1	few	TRBV19	TGTGCCAGTAGCAACACAGGGGCCGGGGAGCTGTTTTTT	CASSNTGAGELFF
TRBJ2-7	TRBD1	-	TRBV4-1	TGCGCCAGCAGCCAGAGTCTGGGGACAGCGGCCTACGAGCAGTACTTC	CASSQSLGTAAYEQYF
TRBJ1-2	-	-	TRBV7-9	TGTGCCAGCAGCCCCACGGCAGGGGTGTTGTACTATGGCTACACCTTC	CASSPTAGVLYYGYTF
TRBJ2-7	-	-	TRBV5-5	TGTGCCAGCAGCTCGATGAAAAGGACAGCTTCCTACGAGCAGTACTTC	CASSSMKRTASYEQYF
TRBJ2-7	TRBD1	-	TRBV6-5	TGTGCCAGCAGTTACTCAAGGGACAGGGCAGCCTACGAGCAGTACTTC	CASSYSRDRAAYEQYF
TRBJ2-7	-	-	TRBV7-2	TGTGCCAGCAGCCCCAGTGACAGGAGCTCCTACGAGCAGTACTTC	CASSPSDRSSYEQYF
TRBJ2-3	TRBD1	-	TRBV27	TGTGCCAGCAGTCCCGGACAGGGGGCGGTGGCGCAGTATTTT	CASSPGQGAVAQYF
TRBJ2-2	-	once	TRBV5-8	TGTGCCAGCAGCTTGGACAGGGTCACCGGGGAGCTGTTTTTT	CASSLDRVTGELFF
TRBJ2-5	TRBD2	-	TRBV28	TGTGCCAGTGGGGGACTAGCGGGAGAGGAGACCCAGTACTTC	CASGGLAGEETQYF
TRBJ2-3	TRBD2	-	TRBV6-4	TGTGCCAGCAGTGCAAATTCGGCGGGAGGGCAGGATACGCAGTATTTT	CASSANSAGGQDTQYF
TRBJ1-2	-	-	TRBV6-6	TGTGCCAGCAGTCGAGAGGGGGACAACTACTATGGCTACACCTTC	CASSREGDNYYGYTF
TRBJ2-7	TRBD2	-	TRBV4-1	TGCGCCAGCAGCCAAGGTGGGGTAGCGGGGGAGGAAGACGAGCAGTACTTC	CASSQGGVAGEEDEQYF
TRBJ2-5	TRBD1	-	TRBV5-6	TGTGCCAGCAGCTTGCGACAGGGACGGACCCAGTACTTC	CASSLRQGRTQYF
TRBJ2-3	TRBD2	-	TRBV12-3/TRBV12-4	TGTGCCAGCAGAACTAGCGGCACAGATACGCAGTATTTT	CASRTSGTDTQYF
TRBJ1-2	TRBD1	-	TRBV5-1	TGCGCCAGCAGCCCGCCAGGGGGCTTGGGCTACACCTTC	CASSPPGGLGYTF
TRBJ2-7	-	-	TRBV7-2	TGTGCCAGCAGCGCCGGGAAACACTACGAGCAGTACTTC	CASSAGKHYEQYF
TRBJ1-2	TRBD1	-	TRBV2	TGTGCCAGCAGTCTCCGGTCGGACAGGGGGGTCGGCTACACCTTC	CASSLRSDRGVGYTF
TRBJ1-3	-	-	TRBV7-9	TGTGCCAGCAGCGGTTTGGCGGGATCCGGAAACACCATATATTTT	CASSGLAGSGNTIYF
TRBJ2-5	-	few	TRBV7-3	TGTGCCAGCAGCTTAAAAGGCGGGCGGTGGGAGACCCAGTACTTC	CASSLKGGRWETQYF
TRBJ2-1	TRBD1	-	TRBV5-5	TGTGCCAGCAGCTTGGAGGGGACAGGGCACAATGAGCAGTTCTTC	CASSLEGTGHNEQFF
TRBJ2-1	TRBD2	-	TRBV3-1/TRBV3-2	TGTGCCAGCAGCCCAGCCCCGGGACTAGATGTTGAGCAGTTCTTC	CASSPAPGLDVEQFF
TRBJ2-7	TRBD1	once	TRBV7-8	TGTGCCAGCAGCGGGAGAGGGGGCCCCTACGAGCAGTACTTC	CASSGRGGPYEQYF
TRBJ1-5	TRBD1	-	TRBV7-8	TGTGCCAGCAGCCAAACGCGAACAGGGGTTGGTCAGCCCCAGCATTTT	CASSQTRTGVGQPQHF
TRBJ2-1	TRBD2	-	TRBV18	TGTGCCAGCTCACCGGGGAGGGGCGACAATGAGCAGTTCTTC	CASSPGRGDNEQFF
TRBJ1-5	-	-	TRBV19	TGTGCCAGCTGTCGGACAGTCAATCAGCCCCAGCATTTT	CASCRTVNQPQHF
TRBJ1-5	TRBD1	once	TRBV24-1	TGTGCCACCAGCCCGCCAGGGGGCGCGGGCAATCAGCCCCAGCATTTT	CATSPPGGAGNQPQHF
TRBJ2-1	-	-	TRBV7-9	TGTGCCAGCAGCTTAGGAGAGGGGAGGACCTACAATGAGCAGTTCTTC	CASSLGEGRTYNEQFF
TRBJ1-1	-	-	TRBV6-1	TGTGCCAGCAGTGAACATCCAAGCAACACTGAAGCTTTCTTT	CASSEHPSNTEAFF
TRBJ1-3	TRBD1	-	TRBV2	TGTGCCAGCAGAGTGACAGGGGTTGGAAACACCATATATTTT	CASRVTGVGNTIYF
TRBJ2-7	-	-	TRBV6-1	TGTGCCAGCAGTGAGGGGACTTCCGGCTTCTACGAGCAGTACTTC	CASSEGTSGFYEQYF
TRBJ1-6	-	-	TRBV6-5	TGTGCCAGCACCAGAGGGGACAAGGCATCACCCCTCCACTTT	CASTRGDKASPLHF
TRBJ1-1	-	-	TRBV27	TGTGCCAGCAGTTTAGTCAGGAACACTGAAGCTTTCTTT	CASSLVRNTEAFF
TRBJ2-7	-	once	TRBV18	TGTGCCAGCTCACCACCGTCAGGGTCCCCCTACGAGCAGTACTTC	CASSPPSGSPYEQYF
TRBJ1-5	-	-	TRBV10-3	TGTGCCATCAGTGAGTCGTCAAGGGGTCGCCAGCCCCAGCATTTT	CAISESSRGRQPQHF
TRBJ2-5	-	-	TRBV18	TGTGCCAGCTCACCACCTAATGTGGAGACCCAGTACTTC	CASSPPNVETQYF
TRBJ2-3	TRBD2	-	TRBV3-1/TRBV3-2	TGTGCCAGCAGCACTTGGACTAGCGGCAGCACAGATACGCAGTATTTT	CASSTWTSGSTDTQYF
TRBJ1-6	-	-	TRBV6-1	TGTGCCATCTCGAGCGGGGGCCCGTATAATTCACCCCTCCACTTT	CAISSGGPYNSPLHF